These 12 T cell receptor beta chains were sequenced from one sample in a study of T cell responses to AZD1222 COVID-19 vaccine. Only in-frame clones appear in the TCRdb table, and some are missing; sequencing was by immunoSEQ multiplex PCR. The sample has approximately 82,000 clones; more than 90% are singletons. The input for sequencing was peripheral blood, taken on day 0 of AZD1222 vaccination. The receptors derive from an adult in good health.

This chain joins TRBV9 and TRBJ1-1; D gene unclear. V was trimmed by 4 bases and J by 0 bases, leaving 10 bases between them. The CDR3 spans 14 residues. Germline V gives CDR1 SGDLS, CDR2 YYNGEE. The CDR3 reads CASSSGAMNTEAFF. The CDR3 coding sequence is TGTGCCAGCAGCTCAGGCGCTATGAACACTGAAGCTTTCTTT.

The chain joins TRBV24-1 to TRBJ1-1, with a weak D call TRBD1 (6 bases). The germline V and J ends were trimmed by 7 bases and 4 bases, with 12 bases remaining between them. Germline V gene sequence: CDR1 KGHDR, CDR2 SFDVKD. This CDR3 spans 13 amino acids. The CDR3: CATREGEGTEAFF. DNA for the CDR3: TGTGCCACCAGGGAGGGGGAGGGCACTGAAGCTTTCTTT.

The chain joins TRBV14 to TRBJ2-3; D ambiguous. V dropped 1 base and J dropped 7 bases, with 9 bases sitting between them. The CDR3 runs to 13 residues. Per germline, CDR1 SGHDN and CDR2 FVKESK. This CDR3 reads CASSQVTWNTQYF. CDR3 sequence (DNA): TGTGCCAGCAGCCAAGTTACCTGGAATACGCAGTATTTT.

There are a few counts of this clone. CDR3 bases: TGTGCCAGCAGCCTTGGGGCTTTACAGGGAAACACCTTC. Its translation is CASSLGALQGNTF. The V and J genes are TRBV5-6 and TRBJ1-2; D may be TRBD1 (6 bases). Germline-derived CDR1 and CDR2 are SGHDT and YYEEEE. The CDR3 runs 13 residues. V was cut by 4 bases and J by 12 bases, with 19 bases left in between. The full variable domain, with the rest looked up from reference TRBV5-6 and TRBJ1-2, is DAGVTQSPTHLIKTRGQQVTLRCSPKSGHDTVSWYQQALGQGPQFIFQYYEEEERQRGNFPDRFSGHQFPNYSSELNVNALLLGDSALYLCASSLGALQGNTFGSGTRLTVV.

V and J are TRBV2 and TRBJ1-1; D remains unclear. Trimming left V 6 bases short and J 2 bases short, with 16 bases between. The CDR3 is 15 residues long. Germline V gene lookup returns CDR1 SNHLY and CDR2 FYNNEI. The CDR3 DNA follows: TGTGCCAGCAGCCCAGACACCTCCGGTAACACTGAAGCTTTCTTT. This encodes CASSPDTSGNTEAFF.

The rearrangement links TRBV5-1 to TRBJ1-5, with D perhaps TRBD1 (6 bases). Germline V gives CDR1 SGHRS, CDR2 YFSETQ. The V gene lost 0 bases and the J gene lost 6 bases, with 19 bases spanning the gap. The CDR3 sequence is 17 residues long. DNA of the CDR3: TGCGCCAGCAGCTTGGCCGATCTTGGTGGGGGGCTTCAGCCCCAGCATTTT. Its translation is CASSLADLGGGLQPQHF.

The chain uses TRBV14 and TRBJ1-4, with D possibly being TRBD1 (5 bases). The CDR3 sequence is 16 residues long. CDR1 is SGHDN, CDR2 FVKESK, per germline. With 3 bases removed from V and 4 bases from J, the gap between germline ends came to 15 bases. CDR3 amino acids: CASSHSGRAHNEKLFF. For the CDR3, the DNA is TGTGCCAGCAGCCATTCGGGCAGGGCTCATAATGAAAAACTGTTTTTT.

V and J are TRBV5-1 and TRBJ1-6, with TRBD1 matching 7 bases. This CDR3 region has 16 residues. The germline CDR1 and CDR2 sequences are SGHRS and YFSETQ. After removal of 0 bases from V and 5 bases from J, the junction contained 5 bases not matched to a gene. CDR3 in amino acids: CASSLVSGTDNSPLHF. DNA of the CDR3: TGCGCCAGCAGCTTGGTTTCCGGGACAGATAATTCACCCCTCCACTTT.

As for this clone: The sample contains more than one DNA sequence encoding this CDR3. The V call is TRBV19, the J call TRBJ2-5, with D possibly TRBD1 on 5 matching bases. CDR1 and CDR2 (germline): LNHDA, SQIVND (reference sequence). The CDR3 loop spans 14 amino acids. The germline V and J ends were trimmed by 1 base and 2 bases, with 8 bases remaining between them. The CDR3 nucleotides read TGTGCCAGTAGTATAGGTAGGGGTCAAGAGACCCAGTACTTC. Translated: CASSIGRGQETQYF.

This rearrangement joins TRBV5-4 to TRBJ1-2; D not resolved. With 0 bases removed from V and 7 bases from J, the gap between germline ends came to 7 bases. CDR1 is SGHNT, CDR2 YYREEE, per germline (reference sequence). The CDR3 loop spans 12 amino acids. CDR3 nucleotides: TGTGCCAGCAGCTTGGCCGGGTTTGGCTACACCTTC. Encoded protein: CASSLAGFGYTF.

This clone is a singleton in its sample. V is TRBV9 and J is TRBJ2-7; possibly TRBD1 or TRBD2 for D (5 bases each). This CDR3 is built from 15 residues. V gave up 4 bases and J gave up 4 bases, with 18 bases separating them. Germline CDR1 is SGDLS and CDR2 is YYNGEE. The CDR3 nucleotides read TGTGCCAGCAGCTCCGACTCGGGGCACGTGTACGAGCAGTACTTC. Protein product: CASSSDSGHVYEQYF.

This rearrangement joins TRBV28 to TRBJ1-5; D not resolved. Germline assignment: CDR1 MDHEN and CDR2 SYDVKM. The V gene lost 6 bases and the J gene lost 3 bases, with 3 bases spanning the gap. This CDR3 spans 11 amino acids. In DNA, the CDR3 is TGTGCCAGCAGGACCAATCAGCCCCAGCATTTT. Residues: CASRTNQPQHF.